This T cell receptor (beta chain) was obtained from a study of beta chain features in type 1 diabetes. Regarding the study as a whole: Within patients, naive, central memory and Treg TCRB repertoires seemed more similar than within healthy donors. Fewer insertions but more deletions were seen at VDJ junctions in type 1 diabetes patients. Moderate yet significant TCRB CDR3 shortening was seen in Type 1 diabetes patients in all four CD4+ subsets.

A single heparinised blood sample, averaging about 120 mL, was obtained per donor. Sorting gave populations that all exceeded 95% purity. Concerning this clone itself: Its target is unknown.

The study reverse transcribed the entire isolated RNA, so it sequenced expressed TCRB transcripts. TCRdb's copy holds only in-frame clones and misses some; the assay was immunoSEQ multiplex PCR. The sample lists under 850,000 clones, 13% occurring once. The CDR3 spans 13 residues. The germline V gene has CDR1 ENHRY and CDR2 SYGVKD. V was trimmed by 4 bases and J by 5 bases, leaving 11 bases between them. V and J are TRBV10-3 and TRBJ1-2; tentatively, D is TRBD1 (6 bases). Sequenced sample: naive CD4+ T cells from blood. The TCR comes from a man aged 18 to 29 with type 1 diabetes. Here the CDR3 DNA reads TGTGCCATCAGTGGCAACAGGGAGTATGGCTACACCTTC. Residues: CAISGNREYGYTF.